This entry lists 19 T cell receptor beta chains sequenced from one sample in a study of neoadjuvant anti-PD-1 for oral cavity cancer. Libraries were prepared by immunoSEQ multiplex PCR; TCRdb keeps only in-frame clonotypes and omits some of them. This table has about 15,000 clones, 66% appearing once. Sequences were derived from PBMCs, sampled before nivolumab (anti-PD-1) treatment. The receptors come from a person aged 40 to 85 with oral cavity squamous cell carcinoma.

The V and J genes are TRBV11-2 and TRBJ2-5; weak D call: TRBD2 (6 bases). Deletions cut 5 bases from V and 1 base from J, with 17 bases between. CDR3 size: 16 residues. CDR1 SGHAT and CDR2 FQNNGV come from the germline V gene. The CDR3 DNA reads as TGTGCCAGCAGCCGTCGGCGGGGCGAATCCCAAGAGACCCAGTACTTC. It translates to CASSRRRGESQETQYF.

CDR3 protein: CASSRALAYQETQYF. Here the CDR3 DNA reads TGTGCCAGCAGCCGAGCTCTAGCGTACCAAGAGACCCAGTACTTC. This chain connects TRBV11-2 to TRBJ2-5; D is possibly TRBD2 (6 bases). V lost 5 bases, J lost 0 bases, and 13 bases lay in between. The CDR3 length is 15 residues. CDR1 is SGHAT, CDR2 FQNNGV, per germline. Full variable domain (missing parts from reference TRBV11-2 and TRBJ2-5): EAGVAQSPRYKIIEKRQSVAFWCNPISGHATLYWYQQILGQGPKLLIQFQNNGVVDDSQLPKDRFSAERLKGVDSTLKIQPAKLEDSAVYLCASSRALAYQETQYFGPGTRLLVL.

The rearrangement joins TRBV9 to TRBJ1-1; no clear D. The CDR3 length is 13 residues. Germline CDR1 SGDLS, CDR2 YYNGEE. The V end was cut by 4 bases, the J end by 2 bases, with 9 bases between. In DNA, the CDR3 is TGTGCCAGCAGCTCGGGAGTCAACACTGAAGCTTTCTTT. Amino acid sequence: CASSSGVNTEAFF.

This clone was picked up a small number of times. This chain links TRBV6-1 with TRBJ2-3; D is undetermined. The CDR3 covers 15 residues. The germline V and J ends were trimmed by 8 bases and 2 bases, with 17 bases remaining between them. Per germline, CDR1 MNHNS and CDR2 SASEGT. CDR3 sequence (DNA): TGTGCCAGCCCCAATAGAGGCGGCAACACAGATACGCAGTATTTT. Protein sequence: CASPNRGGNTDTQYF.

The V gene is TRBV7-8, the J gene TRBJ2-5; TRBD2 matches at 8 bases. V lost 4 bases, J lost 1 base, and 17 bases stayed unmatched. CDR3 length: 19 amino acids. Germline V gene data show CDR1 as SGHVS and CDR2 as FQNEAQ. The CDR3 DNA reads TGTGCCAGCAGCTCGAACGTGTTCGGGGGGGGATATACCCAAGAGACCCAGTACTTC. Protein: CASSSNVFGGGYTQETQYF.

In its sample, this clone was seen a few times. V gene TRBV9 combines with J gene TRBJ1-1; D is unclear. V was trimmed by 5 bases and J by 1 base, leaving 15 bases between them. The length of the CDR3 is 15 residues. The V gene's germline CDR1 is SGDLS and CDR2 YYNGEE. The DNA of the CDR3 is TGTGCCAGCAGGTCTTGGGGAGAGGGGAACACTGAAGCTTTCTTT. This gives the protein CASRSWGEGNTEAFF. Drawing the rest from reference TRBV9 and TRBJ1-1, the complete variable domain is DSGVTQTPKHLITATGQRVTLRCSPRSGDLSVYWYQQSLDQGLQFLIQYYNGEERAKGNILERFSAQQFPDLHSELNLSSLELGDSALYFCASRSWGEGNTEAFFGQGTRLTVV.

The CDR3 here is CASSASSGNTIYF. CDR3 DNA: TGTGCCAGCAGCGCCAGCTCTGGAAACACCATATATTTT. This chain joins TRBV27 and TRBJ1-3; D remains unclear. V was cut by 6 bases and J by 0 bases, with 6 bases left in between. Per the germline V gene, CDR1 is MNHEY and CDR2 is SMNVEV (reference sequence). This CDR3 region has 13 residues.

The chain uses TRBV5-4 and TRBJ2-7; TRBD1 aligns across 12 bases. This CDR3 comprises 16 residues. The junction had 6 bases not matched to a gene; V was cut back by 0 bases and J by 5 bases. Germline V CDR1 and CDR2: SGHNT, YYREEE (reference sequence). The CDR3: CASSLVGGQGANEQYF. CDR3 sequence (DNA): TGTGCCAGCAGCTTGGTGGGGGGACAGGGGGCCAACGAGCAGTACTTC.

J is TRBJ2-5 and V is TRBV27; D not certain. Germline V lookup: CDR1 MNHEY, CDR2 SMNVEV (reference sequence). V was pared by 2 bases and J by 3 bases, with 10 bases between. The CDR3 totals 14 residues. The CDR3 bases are TGTGCCAGCAGTTTAGTGGCGGCGAAAGAGACCCAGTACTTC. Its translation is CASSLVAAKETQYF.

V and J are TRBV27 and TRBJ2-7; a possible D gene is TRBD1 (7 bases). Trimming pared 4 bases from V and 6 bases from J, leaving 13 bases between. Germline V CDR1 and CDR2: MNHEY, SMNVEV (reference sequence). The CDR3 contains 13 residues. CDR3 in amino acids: CASSYAQGGEQYF. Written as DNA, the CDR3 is TGTGCCAGCAGTTACGCTCAGGGGGGCGAGCAGTACTTC.

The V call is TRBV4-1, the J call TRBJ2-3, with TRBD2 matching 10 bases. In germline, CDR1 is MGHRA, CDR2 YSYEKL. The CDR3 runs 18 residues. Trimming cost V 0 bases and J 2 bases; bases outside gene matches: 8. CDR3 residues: CASSQDFLAGAHTDTQYF. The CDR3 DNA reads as TGCGCCAGCAGCCAAGATTTTCTAGCGGGGGCGCACACAGATACGCAGTATTTT.

The CDR3 sequence is CASAETGLGNQPQHF. In DNA, the CDR3 is TGTGCTAGTGCCGAGACAGGGTTGGGGAATCAGCCCCAGCATTTT. This chain connects TRBV12-5 to TRBJ1-5; 7 bases are a match to TRBD1. CDR1 is LGHNT and CDR2 is FRNRAP in the germline V gene. CDR3 size: 15 residues. The junction had 10 bases not matched to a gene; V was cut back by 7 bases and J by 4 bases.

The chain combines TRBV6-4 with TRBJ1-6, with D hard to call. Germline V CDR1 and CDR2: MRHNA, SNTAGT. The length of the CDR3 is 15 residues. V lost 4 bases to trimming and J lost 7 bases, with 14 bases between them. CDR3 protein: CASSALGLGNSPLHF. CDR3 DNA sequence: TGTGCCAGCAGTGCCCTGGGCCTCGGGAATTCACCCCTCCACTTT.

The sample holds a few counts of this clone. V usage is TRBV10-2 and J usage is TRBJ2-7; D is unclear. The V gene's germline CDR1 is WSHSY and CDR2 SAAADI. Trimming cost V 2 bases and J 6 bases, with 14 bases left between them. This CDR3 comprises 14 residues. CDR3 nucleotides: TGCGCCAGCAGTGAGGCGAGTGTTTGGGCCGAGCAGTACTTC. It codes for CASSEASVWAEQYF.

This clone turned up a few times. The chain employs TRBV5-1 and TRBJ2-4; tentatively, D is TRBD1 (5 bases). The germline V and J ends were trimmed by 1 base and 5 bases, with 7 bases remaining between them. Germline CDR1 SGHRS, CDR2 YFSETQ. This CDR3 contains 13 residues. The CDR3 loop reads CASSLQGENIQYF. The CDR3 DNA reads TGCGCCAGCAGCTTGCAAGGGGAAAACATTCAGTACTTC.

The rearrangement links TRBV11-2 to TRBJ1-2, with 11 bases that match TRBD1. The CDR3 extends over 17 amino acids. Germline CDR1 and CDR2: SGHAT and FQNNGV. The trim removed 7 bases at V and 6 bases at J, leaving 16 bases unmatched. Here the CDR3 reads CASTRTGTGGPSNGYTF. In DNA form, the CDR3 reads TGTGCCAGCACCCGTACCGGGACAGGGGGACCTAGTAATGGCTACACCTTC.

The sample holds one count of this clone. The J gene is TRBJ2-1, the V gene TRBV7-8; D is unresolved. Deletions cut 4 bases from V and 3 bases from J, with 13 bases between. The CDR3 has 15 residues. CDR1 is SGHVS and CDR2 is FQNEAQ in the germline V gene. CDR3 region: CASSYIADLYNEQFF. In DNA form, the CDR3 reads TGTGCCAGCAGCTACATAGCCGACCTCTACAATGAGCAGTTCTTC.

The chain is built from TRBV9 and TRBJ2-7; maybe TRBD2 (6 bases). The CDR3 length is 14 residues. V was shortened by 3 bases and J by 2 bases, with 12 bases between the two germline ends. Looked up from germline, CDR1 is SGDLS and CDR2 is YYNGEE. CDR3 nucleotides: TGTGCCAGCAGCGCCGGGGGACGGGCCTACGAGCAGTACTTC. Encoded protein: CASSAGGRAYEQYF.

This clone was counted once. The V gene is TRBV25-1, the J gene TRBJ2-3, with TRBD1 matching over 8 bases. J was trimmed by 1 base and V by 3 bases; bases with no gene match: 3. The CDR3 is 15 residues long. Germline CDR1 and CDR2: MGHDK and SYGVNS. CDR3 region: CASSEMTGGTDTQYF. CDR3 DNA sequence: TGTGCCAGCAGTGAGATGACAGGGGGCACAGATACGCAGTATTTT.